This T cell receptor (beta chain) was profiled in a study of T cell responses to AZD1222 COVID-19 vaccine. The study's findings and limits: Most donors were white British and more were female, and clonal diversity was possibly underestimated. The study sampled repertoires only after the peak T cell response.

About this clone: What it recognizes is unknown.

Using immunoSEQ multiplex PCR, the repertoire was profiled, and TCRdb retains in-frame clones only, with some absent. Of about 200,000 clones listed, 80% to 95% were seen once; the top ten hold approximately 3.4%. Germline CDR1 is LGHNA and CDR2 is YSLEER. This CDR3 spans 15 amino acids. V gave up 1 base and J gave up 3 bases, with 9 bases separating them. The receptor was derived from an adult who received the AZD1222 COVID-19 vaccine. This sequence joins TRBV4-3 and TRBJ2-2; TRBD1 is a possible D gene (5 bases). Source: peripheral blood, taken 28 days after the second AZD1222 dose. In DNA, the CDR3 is TGCGCCAGCAGCCAAGGACAGCTTTACACCGGGGAGCTGTTTTTT. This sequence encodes CASSQGQLYTGELFF.